Sequencing of this TCR beta chain was carried out in a study of radiotherapy plus CTLA-4 blockade in lung cancer. Focal radiation was given together with CTLA-4 blockade (ipilimumab) to patients with chemo-refractory metastatic non-small-cell lung cancer. The V and J ends lost 4 bases and 3 bases respectively, with 19 bases between them. Germline V lookup: CDR1 SGHNT, CDR2 YYREEE (reference sequence). This CDR3 has 16 amino acids. Concerning this clone itself: What it binds is not known.

Study-wide results and limits: Peripheral blood showed expansion of tumor-derived TCR clones after radiotherapy and ipilimumab. Early shifts in blood T cell clones, with interferon-beta, reportedly predicted response best.

Sequencing used immunoSEQ multiplex PCR; TCRdb keeps in-frame clones, though not all of them. The sample includes around 26,000 clones, roughly 70% of them seen just once. This specimen consisted of peripheral blood, obtained from a patient treated with radiotherapy plus ipilimumab. This chain connects TRBV5-4 to TRBJ1-1; D is unclear. This receptor was identified in a human donor with non-small cell lung cancer whose response to radiotherapy plus ipilimumab could not be evaluated. CDR3 sequence: CASSQIPRRDDTEAFF. In nucleotides, the CDR3 is TGTGCCAGCAGCCAAATCCCAAGACGGGATGACACTGAAGCTTTCTTT.